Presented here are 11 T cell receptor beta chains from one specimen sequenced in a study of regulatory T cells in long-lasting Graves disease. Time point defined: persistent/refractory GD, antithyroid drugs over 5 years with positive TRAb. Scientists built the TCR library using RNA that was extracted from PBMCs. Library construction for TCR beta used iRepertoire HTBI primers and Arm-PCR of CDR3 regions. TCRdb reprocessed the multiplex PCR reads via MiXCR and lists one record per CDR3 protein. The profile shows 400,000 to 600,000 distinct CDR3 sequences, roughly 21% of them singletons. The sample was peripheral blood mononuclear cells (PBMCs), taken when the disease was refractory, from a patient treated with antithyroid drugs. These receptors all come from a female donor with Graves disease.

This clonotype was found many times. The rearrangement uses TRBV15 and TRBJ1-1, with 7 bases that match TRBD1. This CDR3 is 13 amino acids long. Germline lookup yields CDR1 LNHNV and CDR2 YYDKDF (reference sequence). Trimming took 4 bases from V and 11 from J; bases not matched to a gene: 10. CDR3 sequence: CATSTRQGGAAFF. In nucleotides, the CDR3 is TGTGCCACCAGCACCAGACAGGGAGGAGCGGCTTTCTTT.

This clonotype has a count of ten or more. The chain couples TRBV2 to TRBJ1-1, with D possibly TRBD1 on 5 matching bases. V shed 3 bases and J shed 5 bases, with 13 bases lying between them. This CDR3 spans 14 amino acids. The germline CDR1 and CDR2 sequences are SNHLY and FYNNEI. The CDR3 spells CASSEGELITEAFF. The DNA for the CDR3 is TGTGCCAGCAGTGAGGGGGAGCTTATAACTGAAGCTTTCTTT.

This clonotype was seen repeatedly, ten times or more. The CDR3: CASSSSGQEALPLHF. The CDR3 bases are TGTGCCAGCAGTTCGTCCGGACAGGAGGCATTGCCCCTCCACTTT. This chain uses TRBV27 with TRBJ1-6, with 7 bases fitting TRBD1. Germline V gives CDR1 MNHEY, CDR2 SMNVEV (reference sequence). J gave up 13 bases and V 4 bases, and 13 bases lay outside the gene matches. CDR3 length equals 15 residues.

This CDR3 reads CAISESLVGRVNEQFF. For the CDR3, the DNA is TGTGCCATCAGTGAGTCGTTGGTGGGCAGGGTGAATGAGCAGTTCTTC. V is TRBV10-3 and J is TRBJ2-1; D possibly corresponds to TRBD1 (5 bases). CDR1 is ENHRY, CDR2 SYGVKD, per germline. This CDR3 region has 16 residues. Deletions cut 0 bases from V and 7 bases from J, with 16 bases between.

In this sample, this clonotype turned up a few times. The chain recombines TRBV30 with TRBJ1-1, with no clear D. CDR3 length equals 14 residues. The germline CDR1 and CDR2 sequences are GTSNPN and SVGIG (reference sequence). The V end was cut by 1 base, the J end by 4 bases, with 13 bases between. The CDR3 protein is CAWSGYSWPTEAFF. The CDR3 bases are TGTGCCTGGAGTGGATACAGTTGGCCCACTGAAGCTTTCTTT.

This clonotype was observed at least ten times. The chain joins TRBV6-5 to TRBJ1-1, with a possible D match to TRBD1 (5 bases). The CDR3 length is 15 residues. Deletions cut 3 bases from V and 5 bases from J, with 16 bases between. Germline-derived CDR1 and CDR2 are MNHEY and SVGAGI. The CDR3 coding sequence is TGTGCCAGCAGTTATCCGGGTTACGGGGGGACTGAAGCTTTCTTT. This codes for CASSYPGYGGTEAFF.

This CDR3 is CASSVDWGSYGYTF. The CDR3 DNA reads as TGTGCCAGCAGCGTAGATTGGGGTAGCTATGGCTACACCTTC. This rearrangement joins TRBV9 to TRBJ1-2; D uncertain. Germline-derived CDR1 and CDR2 are SGDLS and YYNGEE. The CDR3 is 14 amino acids. Trimming took 0 bases from V and 4 from J, leaving 10 bases between them.

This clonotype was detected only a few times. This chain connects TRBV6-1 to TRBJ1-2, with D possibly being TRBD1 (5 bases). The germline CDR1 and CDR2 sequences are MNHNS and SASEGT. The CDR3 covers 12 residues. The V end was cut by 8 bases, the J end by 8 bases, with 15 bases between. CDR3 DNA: TGTGCCAGCTGGGGGAGGTCCGGAGGCTACACCTTC. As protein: CASWGRSGGYTF.

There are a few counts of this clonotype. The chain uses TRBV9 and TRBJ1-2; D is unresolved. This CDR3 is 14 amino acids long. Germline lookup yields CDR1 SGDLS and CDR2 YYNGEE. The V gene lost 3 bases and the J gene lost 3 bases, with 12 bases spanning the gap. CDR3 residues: CASSARLEDYGYTF. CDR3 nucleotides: TGTGCCAGCAGCGCCAGACTTGAAGACTATGGCTACACCTTC.

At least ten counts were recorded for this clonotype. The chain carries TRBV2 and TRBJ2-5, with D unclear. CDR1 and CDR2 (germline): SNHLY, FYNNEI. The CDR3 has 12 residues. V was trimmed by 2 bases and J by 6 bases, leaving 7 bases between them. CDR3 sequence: CASSEHWQTQYF. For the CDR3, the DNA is TGTGCCAGCAGTGAACATTGGCAGACCCAGTACTTC.

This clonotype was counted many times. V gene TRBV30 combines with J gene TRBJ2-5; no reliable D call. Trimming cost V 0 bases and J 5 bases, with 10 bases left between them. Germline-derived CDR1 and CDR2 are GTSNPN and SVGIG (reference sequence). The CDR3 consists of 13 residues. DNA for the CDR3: TGTGCCTGGAGTGTACACATTCCGGAGACCCAGTACTTC. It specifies CAWSVHIPETQYF.